Shown below are 14 T cell receptor beta chains from a single sample sequenced in a study of cytomegalovirus exposure and HLA in healthy donors. The PCR contained 60 Vbeta and 13 Jbeta primers. Clones were read by immunoSEQ multiplex PCR, and TCRdb kept only the in-frame ones, dropping some. The sample records around 190,000 clones, 65% to 85% being singletons. The sequenced material came from PBMCs. The receptors derive from a female donor in good health and CMV-seronegative.

CDR3 coding DNA: TGTGCCAGCAGCTTAGCGGGAACAGGGGGCACTGAAGCTTTCTTT. Translating gives CASSLAGTGGTEAFF. The J gene is TRBJ1-1, the V gene TRBV7-6, with 8 bases identical to TRBD1. The CDR3 runs 15 residues. Germline CDR1 reads SGHVS; CDR2 reads FNYEAQ. With V trimmed by 0 bases and J by 4 bases, 4 bases remained unmatched.

The chain employs TRBV19 and TRBJ1-5; TRBD1 is a possible D gene (6 bases). This CDR3 is 17 amino acids long. Trimming removed 1 base from V and 3 bases from J, with 16 bases in between. In germline, CDR1 is LNHDA, CDR2 SQIVND (reference sequence). The CDR3 region has the DNA TGTGCCAGTAGTATAGGGGGGGGGCTCCCCCACAATCAGCCCCAGCATTTT. This gives the protein CASSIGGGLPHNQPQHF. The variable domain in full, with the rest retrieved from reference TRBV19 and TRBJ1-5, is DGGITQSPKYLFRKEGQNVTLSCEQNLNHDAMYWYRQDPGQGLRLIYYSQIVNDFQKGDIAEGYSVSREKKESFPLTVTSAQKNPTAFYLCASSIGGGLPHNQPQHFGDGTRLSIL.

The chain carries TRBV4-1 and TRBJ2-3, with TRBD1 matching 7 bases. Germline V lookup: CDR1 MGHRA, CDR2 YSYEKL. CDR3 length equals 16 residues. J gave up 2 bases and V 1 base, and 6 bases lay outside the gene matches. CDR3 in DNA: TGCGCCAGCAGCCAAGGACCGGGACAGTCCACAGATACGCAGTATTTT. Encoded protein: CASSQGPGQSTDTQYF.

The chain recombines TRBV5-1 with TRBJ2-3; TRBD2 matches at 9 bases. CDR1 and CDR2 (germline): SGHRS, YFSETQ. The CDR3 spans 16 residues. The V and J ends lost 1 base and 6 bases, in that order; junction bases with no gene match: 9. The chain's CDR3 is CASSLYLSGSGDTQYF. The DNA for the CDR3 is TGCGCCAGCAGCTTGTATCTTAGCGGGAGTGGCGATACGCAGTATTTT. Combining the CDR3 with reference TRBV5-1 and TRBJ2-3 gives the whole variable domain KAGVTQTPRYLIKTRGQQVTLSCSPISGHRSVSWYQQTPGQGLQFLFEYFSETQRNKGNFPGRFSGRQFSNSRSEMNVSTLELGDSALYLCASSLYLSGSGDTQYFGPGTRLTVL.

The chain couples TRBV2 to TRBJ2-3; 13 bases match TRBD2. Losses at the gene ends were 8 bases for V and 4 bases for J; bases not matched to a gene: 6. CDR1 is SNHLY and CDR2 is FYNNEI in the germline V gene. This CDR3 has 15 residues. CDR3 loop: CASRLGTSGADTQYF. The CDR3 DNA is TGTGCCAGCCGCCTCGGGACTAGCGGGGCAGATACGCAGTATTTT.

V usage is TRBV19 and J usage is TRBJ1-2, with D possibly being TRBD1 (6 bases). The V end was cut by 7 bases, the J end by 5 bases, with 14 bases between. The CDR3 extends over 13 amino acids. Germline V gene lookup returns CDR1 LNHDA and CDR2 SQIVND (reference sequence). The CDR3 nucleotides are TGTGCCAGTACCGAGGGGGGGCCTTATGGCTACACCTTC. Protein product: CASTEGGPYGYTF.

The J gene is TRBJ2-2, the V gene TRBV5-8; D not resolved. The CDR3 loop spans 15 amino acids. Germline CDR1 reads SGHTS; CDR2 reads YDEGEE. The germline V and J ends were trimmed by 1 base and 2 bases, with 9 bases remaining between them. CDR3 nucleotides: TGTGCCAGCAGCTTGAGTACGCGAAACACCGGGGAGCTGTTTTTT. Its protein product is CASSLSTRNTGELFF.

The chain recombines TRBV18 with TRBJ2-2, with TRBD1 matching 10 bases. V shed 3 bases, J shed 1 base, and the junction held 2 bases outside the gene matches. Per germline, CDR1 KGHSH and CDR2 LQKENI. The CDR3 is made up of 16 amino acids. CDR3 protein: CASSPGTGVNTGELFF. In nucleotides, the CDR3 is TGTGCCAGCTCACCCGGGACAGGGGTGAACACCGGGGAGCTGTTTTTT.

This clone showed up just once. The rearrangement joins TRBV7-3 to TRBJ2-3; TRBD1 matches at 7 bases. The CDR3 covers 15 residues. With V trimmed by 4 bases and J by 2 bases, 6 bases remained unmatched. Germline V lookup: CDR1 SGHTA, CDR2 FQGTGA. The CDR3 DNA follows: TGTGCCAGCAGCTCCCCAGGGGGTTCCACAGATACGCAGTATTTT. As protein: CASSSPGGSTDTQYF.

The chain uses TRBV6-1 and TRBJ2-1, with D possibly TRBD2 on 6 matching bases. The germline gives CDR1 MNHNS, CDR2 SASEGT. The length of the CDR3 is 16 residues. Trimming took 4 bases from V and 0 from J, leaving 13 bases between them. The CDR3 loop reads CASSGLAEASYNEQFF. In nucleotides, the CDR3 is TGTGCCAGCAGTGGCTTAGCGGAGGCCTCCTACAATGAGCAGTTCTTC.

V gene TRBV19 combines with J gene TRBJ1-1, with no clear D. CDR3 length: 14 residues. Germline CDR1 reads LNHDA; CDR2 reads SQIVND (reference sequence). Deletions cut 4 bases from V and 4 bases from J, with 13 bases between. The CDR3 DNA reads as TGTGCCAGTAGTACCCTGGAGAGGCTCACTGAAGCTTTCTTT. Its translation is CASSTLERLTEAFF. Supplemented by reference TRBV19 and TRBJ1-1, the full variable domain reads DGGITQSPKYLFRKEGQNVTLSCEQNLNHDAMYWYRQDPGQGLRLIYYSQIVNDFQKGDIAEGYSVSREKKESFPLTVTSAQKNPTAFYLCASSTLERLTEAFFGQGTRLTVV.

This chain uses TRBV5-1 with TRBJ2-5; D unresolved. CDR1 and CDR2 (germline): SGHRS, YFSETQ. The CDR3 contains 15 residues. V was shortened by 0 bases and J by 1 base, with 10 bases between the two germline ends. The CDR3 DNA is TGCGCCAGCAGCTTGGGTACCGACATCCAAGAGACCCAGTACTTC. As protein: CASSLGTDIQETQYF.

The genes are TRBV15 and TRBJ2-1; maybe TRBD2 (6 bases). Trimming removed 2 bases from V and 4 bases from J, with 12 bases in between. The CDR3 runs 15 residues. CDR1 and CDR2 (germline): LNHNV, YYDKDF (reference sequence). CDR3 sequence: CATSRYRDSYNEQFF. CDR3 bases: TGTGCCACCAGCAGATACCGGGACTCATACAATGAGCAGTTCTTC.

The CDR3 DNA sequence: TGTGCCAGCAGCCCACAGGGAGCCAAAAACATTCAGTACTTC. It specifies CASSPQGAKNIQYF. The chain recombines TRBV5-8 with TRBJ2-4; D might be TRBD1 (6 bases). Looked up from germline, CDR1 is SGHTS and CDR2 is YDEGEE. The V gene lost 4 bases and the J gene lost 0 bases, with 8 bases spanning the gap. CDR3 length: 14 residues.